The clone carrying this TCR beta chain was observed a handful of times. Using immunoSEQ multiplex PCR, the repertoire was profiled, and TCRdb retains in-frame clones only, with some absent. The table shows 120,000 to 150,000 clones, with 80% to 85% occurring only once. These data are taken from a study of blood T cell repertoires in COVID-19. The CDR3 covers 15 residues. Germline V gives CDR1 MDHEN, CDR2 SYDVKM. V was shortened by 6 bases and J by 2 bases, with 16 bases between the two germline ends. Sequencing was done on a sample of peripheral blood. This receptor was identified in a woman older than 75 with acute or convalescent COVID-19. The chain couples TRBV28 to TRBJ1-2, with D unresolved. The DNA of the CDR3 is TGTGCCAGCAGCCTACTGGGCTTTATGAACTATGGCTACACCTTC. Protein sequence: CASSLLGFMNYGYTF.